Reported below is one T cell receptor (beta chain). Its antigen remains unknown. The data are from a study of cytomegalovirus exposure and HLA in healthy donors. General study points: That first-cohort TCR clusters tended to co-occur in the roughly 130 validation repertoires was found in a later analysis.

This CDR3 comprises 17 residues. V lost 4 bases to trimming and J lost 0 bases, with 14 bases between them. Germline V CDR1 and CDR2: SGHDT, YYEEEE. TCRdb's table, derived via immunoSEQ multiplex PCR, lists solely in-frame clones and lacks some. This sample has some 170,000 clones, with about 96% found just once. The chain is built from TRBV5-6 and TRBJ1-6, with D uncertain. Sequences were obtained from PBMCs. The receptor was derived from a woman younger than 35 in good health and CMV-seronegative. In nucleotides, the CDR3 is TGTGCCAGCAGCCTAACGGAGGTTAGCTCCTATAATTCACCCCTCCACTTT. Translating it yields CASSLTEVSSYNSPLHF.